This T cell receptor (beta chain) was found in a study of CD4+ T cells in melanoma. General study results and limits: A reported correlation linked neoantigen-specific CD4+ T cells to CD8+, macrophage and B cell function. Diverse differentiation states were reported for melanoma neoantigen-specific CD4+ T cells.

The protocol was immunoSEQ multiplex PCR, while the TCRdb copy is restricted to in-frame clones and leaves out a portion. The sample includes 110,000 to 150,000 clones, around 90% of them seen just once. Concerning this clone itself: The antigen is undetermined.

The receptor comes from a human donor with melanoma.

The CDR3 DNA is TGCGCCAGCAGCTTGTCCTCGACAGGGACGGGTGGCTACACCTTC. This sequence encodes CASSLSSTGTGGYTF. The J gene is TRBJ1-2, the V gene TRBV5-1; 7 nucleotides match TRBD1. The ends lost 1 base at V and 7 bases at J; junction bases unmatched: 10. This CDR3 has 15 amino acids. Per the germline V gene, CDR1 is SGHRS and CDR2 is YFSETQ.